This TCR beta chain derives from a study of T-cell memory formation after mild COVID-19. Study-level findings and limits: Contracting clones from day 15 to 85 had balanced CD4/CD8; later expanders favoured CD4+.

Germline values: CDR1 SGDLS, CDR2 YYNGEE. V was shortened by 0 bases and J by 3 bases, with 6 bases between the two germline ends. The CDR3 runs to 13 residues. As for this clonotype: Its antigen is not identified.

From 5'RACE with constant-segment primers came TCR alpha and TCR beta cDNA libraries that carried sample barcodes and UMIs. MiXCR, run by TCRdb on the 5' RACE reads, gives a single entry per CDR3 protein. Found here are roughly 600,000 distinct CDR3 sequences, under 20% of them singletons; the top ten hold around 12%. This chain connects TRBV9 to TRBJ2-5; TRBD1 is a possible D gene (6 bases). The sequence was collected from an adult woman who had mild COVID-19 (a few samples of this study predate the infection). Cell type and time point are not known. Sequencing was carried out using PBMCs or a T cell subset sorted from them (not recorded which). CDR3 DNA: TGTGCCAGCAGCGTAGGACAGGAAGAGACCCAGTACTTC. It codes for CASSVGQEETQYF.